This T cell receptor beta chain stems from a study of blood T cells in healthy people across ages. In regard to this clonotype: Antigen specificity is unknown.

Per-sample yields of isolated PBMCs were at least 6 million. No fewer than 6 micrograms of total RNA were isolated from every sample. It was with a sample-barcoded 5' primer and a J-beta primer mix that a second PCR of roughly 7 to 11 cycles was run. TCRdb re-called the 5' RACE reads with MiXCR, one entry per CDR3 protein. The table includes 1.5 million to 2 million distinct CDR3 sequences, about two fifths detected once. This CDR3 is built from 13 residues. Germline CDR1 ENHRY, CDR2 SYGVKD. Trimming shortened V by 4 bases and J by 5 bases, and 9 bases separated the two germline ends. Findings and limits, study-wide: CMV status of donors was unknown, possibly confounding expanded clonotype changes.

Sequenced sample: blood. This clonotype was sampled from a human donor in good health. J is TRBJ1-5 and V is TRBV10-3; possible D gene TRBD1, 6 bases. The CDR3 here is CAISAKGDQPQHF. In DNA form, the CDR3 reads TGTGCCATCAGTGCCAAGGGGGATCAGCCCCAGCATTTT.